The present entry profiles one T cell receptor (beta chain) with its context. These data are taken from a study of blood T cell repertoires in COVID-19. The overall study: Samples came from the United States, Italy and Spain, spanning acute and convalescent COVID-19.

Clones were sequenced by immunoSEQ multiplex PCR, and TCRdb holds only the in-frame ones, with some missing. The table lists approximately 84,000 clones, 70% to 85% of them singletons. The CDR3 length is 13 residues. V shed 4 bases and J 2 bases; nucleotides not matched to a gene: 1. Germline CDR1 and CDR2: MNHNY and SVGAGI (reference sequence). This receptor was obtained from a man aged 50-60 years with active or convalescent COVID-19. The chain carries TRBV6-6 and TRBJ2-7; 8 positions agree with TRBD1. The sequenced sample was peripheral blood. The CDR3 coding sequence is TGTGCCAGCAGTTTGGACAGGGCCTACGAGCAGTACTTC. Its translation is CASSLDRAYEQYF.